The rows below give T cell receptor beta chains drawn from one sample of a study of CD8 T cells in Susac syndrome. TCRdb reanalysed the immunoSEQ multiplex PCR reads using MiXCR and keeps one entry per CDR3 protein. The sample includes 150,000 to 200,000 distinct CDR3 sequences, over 85% seen only once; the top ten take 0.13% to 0.15%. The specimen sequenced was CD4+ T cells from PBMCs. Receptors were obtained from a human donor in good health. CDR3s include the opening cysteine and the closing phenylalanine or tryptophan. D genes are given only for firm matches. Rows give clone size only sometimes, using once, few, many, or a class for an expanded clone.

.,TRBJ1-2,TRBV5-4,.,CASSSPMAGLHGYTF,TGTGCCAGCAGCTCCCCTATGGCAGGGTTGCATGGCTACACCTTC
.,TRBJ1-1,TRBV6-5,.,CASSYWSPPLGTEAFF,TGTGCCAGCAGTTACTGGTCCCCCCCTCTAGGGACTGAAGCTTTCTTT
.,TRBJ2-1,TRBV29-1,.,CSAPGGGAIENEQFF,TGCAGCGCCCCCGGTGGGGGGGCCATCGAGAATGAGCAGTTCTTC
.,TRBJ2-1,TRBV12-3/TRBV12-4,.,CASTPRSPGDNEQFF,TGTGCCAGCACTCCCCGATCTCCAGGAGACAATGAGCAGTTCTTC
.,TRBJ2-7,TRBV29-1,TRBD2,CSATGGFAYEQYF,TGCAGCGCCACCGGGGGGTTTGCCTACGAGCAGTACTTC
.,TRBJ1-1,TRBV11-1,.,CASSLGGRVNTEAFF,TGTGCCAGCAGCCTCGGGGGGCGGGTGAACACTGAAGCTTTCTTT
.,TRBJ2-2,TRBV30,TRBD2,CAWTGLANTGELFF,TGTGCCTGGACGGGACTAGCGAACACCGGGGAGCTGTTTTTT
.,TRBJ2-5,TRBV7-9,.,CASSQPGETQYF,TGTGCCAGCAGCCAACCGGGGGAGACCCAGTACTTC
.,TRBJ1-6,TRBV3-1,.,CASSQSGESPLHF,TGTGCCAGCAGCCAATCTGGGGAATCACCCCTCCACTTT
once,TRBJ2-5,TRBV7-3,TRBD2,CASSVTGTSIETQYF,TGTGCCAGCAGCGTCACCGGGACTAGCATTGAGACCCAGTACTTC
few,TRBJ2-5,TRBV29-1,.,CSVGGLAETQYF,TGCAGCGTGGGGGGACTGGCAGAGACCCAGTACTTC
.,TRBJ2-7,TRBV28,TRBD1,CASSGTGTVYEQYF,TGTGCCAGCAGCGGAACCGGGACAGTCTACGAGCAGTACTTC
.,TRBJ1-2,TRBV4-3,.,CASSQERVSPVSGYTF,TGCGCCAGCAGCCAAGAACGGGTGAGTCCCGTGAGTGGCTACACCTTC
few,TRBJ1-1,TRBV9,.,CASSVEMNTEAFF,TGTGCCAGCAGCGTAGAGATGAACACTGAAGCTTTCTTT
.,TRBJ1-5,TRBV2,.,CASSDSGSGPQHF,TGTGCCAGCAGTGACAGCGGTTCAGGGCCCCAGCATTTT
.,TRBJ2-7,TRBV29-1,TRBD2,CSVSGADYEQYF,TGCAGCGTTAGCGGGGCAGACTACGAGCAGTACTTC
.,TRBJ2-5,TRBV30,.,CAWSVIETQYF,TGTGCCTGGAGTGTAATCGAGACCCAGTACTTC
.,TRBJ1-2,TRBV14,.,CASSRVQHYGYTF,TGTGCCAGCAGCCGGGTACAGCACTATGGCTACACCTTC
.,TRBJ1-6,TRBV6-4,.,CASSAMDSYNSPLHF,TGTGCCAGCAGTGCGATGGACAGCTATAATTCACCCCTCCACTTT
.,TRBJ2-7,TRBV30,.,CAWSDGSPYEQYF,TGTGCCTGGAGTGACGGTTCCCCCTACGAGCAGTACTTC
.,TRBJ1-1,TRBV5-1,.,CASSPGYNTEAFF,TGCGCCAGCAGCCCCGGATACAACACTGAAGCTTTCTTT
.,TRBJ2-5,TRBV6-1,TRBD1,CASSERDRDTQYF,TGTGCCAGCAGTGAACGTGACAGGGATACCCAGTACTTC
.,TRBJ1-3,TRBV7-2,.,CASSYQTLGSGNTIYF,TGTGCCAGCAGCTACCAGACGTTGGGCTCTGGAAACACCATATATTTT
.,TRBJ2-3,TRBV4-1,.,CASSQEAGAQYF,TGCGCCAGCAGCCAAGAGGCAGGGGCGCAGTATTTT
.,TRBJ2-5,TRBV12-5,.,CASGPDSQETQYF,TGTGCTAGTGGTCCGGACAGCCAAGAGACCCAGTACTTC
.,TRBJ2-1,TRBV20-1,.,CSARGAATAYNEQFF,TGCAGTGCTAGGGGGGCGGCCACGGCCTACAATGAGCAGTTCTTC
.,TRBJ1-1,TRBV7-2,.,CASSFRQTGSYTEAFF,TGTGCCAGCAGCTTTCGGCAAACAGGGTCATACACTGAAGCTTTCTTT
.,TRBJ2-7,TRBV12-3/TRBV12-4,.,CASSLRGGSYEQYF,TGTGCCAGCAGTTTGAGGGGCGGCTCCTACGAGCAGTACTTC
.,TRBJ2-1,TRBV5-4,.,CASSGGPTYNEQFF,TGTGCCAGCAGCGGCGGGCCTACCTACAATGAGCAGTTCTTC
.,TRBJ2-1,TRBV20-1,TRBD1,CSARDRGRLNEQFF,TGCAGTGCTAGGGACAGGGGGCGCCTCAATGAGCAGTTCTTC
.,TRBJ1-2,TRBV3-1,.,CASSQQAFGGYTF,TGTGCCAGCAGCCAACAGGCCTTTGGTGGCTACACCTTC
.,TRBJ1-6,TRBV20-1,TRBD1,CSAPSLGTGVISSYNSPLHF,TGCAGTGCTCCTTCCCTCGGGACAGGAGTTATTAGCTCCTATAATTCACCCCTCCACTTT
.,TRBJ1-2,TRBV25-1,.,CASSSLGVNYGYTF,TGTGCCAGCAGTTCCTTGGGGGTTAACTATGGCTACACCTTC
.,TRBJ2-2,TRBV20-1,.,CSARGVATNTGELFF,TGCAGTGCTAGAGGCGTAGCGACGAACACCGGGGAGCTGTTTTTT
once,TRBJ1-3,TRBV29-1,.,CSIKGGSGNTIYF,TGCAGCATCAAGGGGGGTTCTGGAAACACCATATATTTT
.,TRBJ1-4,TRBV20-1,.,CSAYRVPINEKLFF,TGCAGTGCTTACAGGGTACCGATTAATGAAAAACTGTTTTTT
.,TRBJ2-3,TRBV5-1,.,CASSKARGDTDTQYF,TGCGCCAGCAGCAAGGCGAGAGGGGACACAGATACGCAGTATTTT